This paragraph reports one T cell receptor (beta chain). Per the original data handling: Counts of nucleated cells, estimated from reference gene primer amplification, were obtained. Assay: immunoSEQ multiplex PCR; the TCRdb copy retains only in-frame clones and omits some. D and trimming come from the DNA, and the V and J calls and clone size come from that table. The sample records about 55,000 clones, about 85% being singletons. The record originates from a study of blood T cell repertoires in COVID-19. Study-wide context: COVID-19 samples collected from the United States, Italy and Spain covered acute and convalescent phases. The cDNA or gDNA used as material had been derived from T cells, B-cell-depleted T cells, or PBMCs.

Germline CDR1 and CDR2: SEHNR and FQNEAQ (reference sequence). The germline V and J ends were trimmed by 1 base and 3 bases, with 9 bases remaining between them. The CDR3 spans 14 residues. The chain carries TRBV7-9 and TRBJ1-2; unclear D gene. Sequencing was done on a sample of peripheral blood. The sequence came from a human donor in a cohort sampled during active COVID-19. The CDR3 nucleotides are TGTGCCAGCAGCTTAGTTTGGACTGACTATGGCTACACCTTC. The encoded protein is CASSLVWTDYGYTF.